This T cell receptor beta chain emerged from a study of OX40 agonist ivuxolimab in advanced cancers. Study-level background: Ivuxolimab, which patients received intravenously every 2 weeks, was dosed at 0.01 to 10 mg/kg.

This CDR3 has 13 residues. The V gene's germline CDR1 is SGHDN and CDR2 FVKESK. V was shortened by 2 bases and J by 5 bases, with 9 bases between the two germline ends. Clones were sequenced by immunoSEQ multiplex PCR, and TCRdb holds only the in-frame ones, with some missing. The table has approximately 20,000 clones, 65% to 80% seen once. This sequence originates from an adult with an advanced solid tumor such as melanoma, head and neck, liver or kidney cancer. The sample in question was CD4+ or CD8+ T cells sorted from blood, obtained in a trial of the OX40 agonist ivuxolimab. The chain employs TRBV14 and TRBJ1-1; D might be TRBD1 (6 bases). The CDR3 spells CASSQWGATEAFF. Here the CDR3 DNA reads TGTGCCAGCAGCCAATGGGGGGCGACTGAAGCTTTCTTT.